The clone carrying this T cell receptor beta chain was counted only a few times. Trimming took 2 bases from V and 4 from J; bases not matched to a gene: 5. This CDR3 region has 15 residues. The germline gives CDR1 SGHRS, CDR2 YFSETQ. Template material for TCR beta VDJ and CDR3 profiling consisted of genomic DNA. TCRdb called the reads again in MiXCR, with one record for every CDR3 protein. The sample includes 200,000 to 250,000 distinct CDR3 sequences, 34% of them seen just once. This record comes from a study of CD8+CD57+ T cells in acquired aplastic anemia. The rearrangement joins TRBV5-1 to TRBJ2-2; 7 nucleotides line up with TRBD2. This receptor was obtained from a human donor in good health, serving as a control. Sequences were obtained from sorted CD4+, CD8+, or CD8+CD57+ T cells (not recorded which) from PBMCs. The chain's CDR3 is CASSFGLVGTGELFF. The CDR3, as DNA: TGCGCCAGCAGCTTTGGACTAGTCGGCACCGGGGAGCTGTTTTTT.